This T cell receptor (beta chain) came from a study of cytomegalovirus exposure and HLA in healthy donors (dated by TCRdb to the late 2010s). Regarding the study in general: According to a later analysis, the approximately 120 validation repertoires were produced on the same platform as the 666 repertoires of the first cohort. The aim of the study was to test whether cataloging public T cell receptors could identify signatures of past pathogen exposure. A separate validation cohort of over 95 different subjects was used in addition to the approximately 700-subject first cohort. High-throughput TCR immunosequencing, statistical association of individual TCRs with disease status, and machine learning were combined to predict cytomegalovirus infection status.

General study outcomes and caveats: In the study, around 150 TCR beta chains were listed as associated with cytomegalovirus. The validation cohort had no HLA typing available for a later analysis, so co-occurrence within that cohort was assessed over all 130 or so repertoires. A later analysis found that TCRs clustered in the first cohort also tended to co-occur in the 120 or so validation repertoires, with just under 95% of cluster scores above 0. Most TCR sequences were seen in very few donors, while some public TCRs were found in many individuals. The classifier was reported to diagnose cytomegalovirus status with high specificity and sensitivity in both the original and validation cohorts. The authors suggested that the approach could potentially be generalized to other disease states and immunological phenotypes. In vitro tests confirmed that a few of the cytomegalovirus-associated TCR beta chains recognize cytomegalovirus antigens.

The donors were included in the validation cohort of around 120 subjects, a group kept apart from the roughly 670-subject first cohort. Compared with germline, V lacks 2 bases and J lacks 4 bases; bases without a gene match: 1. For CDR1 and CDR2, the germline V gene lists MDHEN and SYDVKM. The CDR3, cysteine through phenylalanine, is 15 amino acids long. Just CDR3 DNA is preserved here, 45 bases in frame from base 1. Receptor amplification or capture employed the immunoSEQ multiplex PCR assay. From the authors' description of their analysis: To diagnose cytomegalovirus status from the catalog of TCR beta chain sequences, a statistical classification framework was built. The immuneACCESS repertoire file appears here via TCRdb, limited to in-frame rearrangements. These files lack a portion of the clones; in checked studies, under half of the deficit traces to unresolved V genes, and the cause of the others is not known. D and trimming were read from the DNA, whereas the V and J calls and clone size are those reported in that table. The table for this sample lists over 60,000 clones; 85% to 95% of them were counted only once. The top ten clones comprise approximately 3.5% of the sample.

Of note for this clone: What this receptor recognizes is not known. There are no base qualities to consult, and no much larger clone falls within one base.

The sequence derives from a man aged 18 to 29 in good health and CMV-seronegative. The sample taken for sequencing was PBMCs. The chain is encoded by TRBV28 joined to TRBJ2-3, and 12 bases in between align with TRBD2. The DNA sequence is TGTGCCAGCAGTTTACTAGCGGGGGGGCCAGATACGCAGTATTTT. Translated, it reads CASSLLAGGPDTQYF. The reference TRBV28 and TRBJ2-3 proteins fill in what lies around the CDR3, so the full variable domain reads DVKVTQSSRYLVKRTGEKVFLECVQDMDHENMFWYRQDPGLGLRLIYFSYDVKMKEKGDIPEGYSVSREKKERFSLILESASTNQTSMYLCASSLLAGGPDTQYFGPGTRLTVL.